The 8 T cell receptor beta chains presented below share a single source sample, sequenced in a study of regulatory T cells in long-lasting Graves disease. HTBI primers from iRepertoire and Arm-PCR of CDR3 regions yielded the TCR beta libraries. TCRdb redid the calling of the multiplex PCR reads with MiXCR, one entry per CDR3 protein. The sample lists roughly 350,000 distinct CDR3 sequences, roughly 17% occurring once. As to time point: newly diagnosed GD, antithyroid drugs for less than 3 months. After RNA was extracted from PBMCs, the TCR library was made from it. The sample also formed part of further work on T cells in Graves' hyperthyroidism and ophthalmopathy.

The input for sequencing was peripheral blood mononuclear cells (PBMCs), taken at new diagnosis, from a patient treated with antithyroid drugs. These receptors all come from a man aged 35-49 years with Graves disease.

This clonotype was observed many times. The rearrangement joins TRBV20-1 to TRBJ2-5, with D possibly being TRBD1 or TRBD2 (5 bases each). V was pared by 3 bases and J by 5 bases, with 19 bases between. CDR1 is DFQATT and CDR2 is SNEGSKA in the germline V gene (reference sequence). This CDR3 is 15 amino acids long. DNA of the CDR3: TGCAGTGCTAGGCCTAGGGGCCCGAGAGGGGAGACCCAGTACTTC. It is translated as CSARPRGPRGETQYF.

The chain joins TRBV5-6 to TRBJ1-3; D ambiguous. This CDR3 has 16 residues. Trimming shortened V by 0 bases and J by 0 bases, and 10 bases separated the two germline ends. CDR1 and CDR2 (germline): SGHDT, YYEEEE. CDR3 loop: CASSLGWGSSGNTIYF. The CDR3 nucleotides read TGTGCCAGCAGCTTGGGTTGGGGAAGCTCTGGAAACACCATATATTTT.

This clonotype turned up a few times. The gene calls are TRBV9 and TRBJ2-1, with no clear D. The CDR3 covers 19 residues. Germline CDR1 is SGDLS and CDR2 is YYNGEE. V shed 0 bases and J shed 5 bases, with 24 bases lying between them. The CDR3 here is CASSVANLRTNTIHNEQFF. The CDR3 DNA follows: TGTGCCAGCAGCGTAGCCAACTTACGGACCAACACAATACACAATGAGCAGTTCTTC.

This clonotype has ten or more counts. V is TRBV20-1 and J is TRBJ1-5; TRBD1 aligns across 7 bases. The germline V gene encodes CDR1 DFQATT and CDR2 SNEGSKA (reference sequence). The CDR3 runs to 14 residues. Trimming at V came to 3 bases and at J to 2 bases, leaving 4 bases not matched to a gene. CDR3 DNA: TGCAGTGCTAGTCGGCAGGGGGGCAATCAGCCCCAGCATTTT. This encodes CSASRQGGNQPQHF.

This clonotype was counted at least ten times. CDR3 sequence reads: CASSAWTGHNSPLHF. The CDR3 nucleotides are TGTGCCAGCAGTGCCTGGACAGGGCATAATTCACCCCTCCACTTT. The J gene is TRBJ1-6, the V gene TRBV2; the match to TRBD1 covers 8 bases. Germline CDR1 SNHLY, CDR2 FYNNEI. This CDR3 region has 15 residues. V lost 4 bases to trimming and J lost 5 bases; unmatched junction nucleotides: 4.

In its sample, this clonotype was seen a few times. The chain uses TRBV6-5 and TRBJ2-7; TRBD1 aligns across 7 bases. Germline trimming cut 4 bases from V and 2 bases from J; bases unmatched to any gene: 11. The germline V gene has CDR1 MNHEY and CDR2 SVGAGI. The CDR3 runs 16 residues. CDR3: CASSSRRGRKTYEQYF. The DNA for the CDR3 is TGTGCCAGCAGTTCTCGAAGGGGGCGGAAGACCTACGAGCAGTACTTC.

The J gene is TRBJ2-7, the V gene TRBV7-9; 8 positions match TRBD1. Germline CDR1 and CDR2: SEHNR and FQNEAQ (reference sequence). The junction had 9 bases not matched to a gene; V was cut back by 5 bases and J by 3 bases. This CDR3 is 15 amino acids long. The CDR3 reads CASSPGTGPFYEQYF. Here the CDR3 DNA reads TGTGCCAGCAGCCCCGGGACAGGCCCTTTCTACGAGCAGTACTTC.

There are many counts of this clonotype. The gene calls are TRBV2 and TRBJ1-1; tentatively, D is TRBD1 (6 bases). The CDR3 is 16 residues long. Per the germline V gene, CDR1 is SNHLY and CDR2 is FYNNEI. V was pared by 7 bases and J by 0 bases, with 18 bases between. The CDR3 nucleotides read TGTGCCAGCAAAGACCCGACAGGACGTCTGAACACTGAAGCTTTCTTT. As protein: CASKDPTGRLNTEAFF.